This is a list of T cell receptor beta chains from one sample in a study of T cells in Graves' hyperthyroidism and ophthalmopathy. TCRdb ran MiXCR on the multiplex PCR reads and lists one entry per CDR3 protein. The table includes approximately 720,000 distinct CDR3 sequences, around 20% detected once. Sequenced input: blood. The receptor source for this set is a woman aged 50 to 60 with Graves' hyperthyroidism that later progressed to Graves' ophthalmopathy. The CDR3 runs from the conserved cysteine through the conserved F or W. Each record gives: clone size, D gene, J gene, V gene, CDR3 protein, CDR3 DNA. A D gene is named only where the DNA matches it firmly. The size of a clone is reported for some rows only, either as once, few or many, or as a class for expanded clones.

many | . | TRBJ1-2 | TRBV11-2 | CASSLGGAIRAAYTF | TGTGCCAGCAGCTTAGGAGGGGCGATACGTGCGGCCTACACCTTC
many | . | TRBJ1-2 | TRBV28 | CASSSDGYTF | TGTGCCAGCAGTTCCGATGGCTACACCTTC
few | TRBD1 | TRBJ2-7 | TRBV10-3 | CAIGTGDLEYEQYF | TGTGCCATAGGGACAGGGGATTTGGAGTACGAGCAGTACTTC
many | . | TRBJ2-3 | TRBV12-3/TRBV12-4 | CASIPFGTPTDTQYF | TGTGCCAGCATACCCTTCGGGACGCCCACAGATACGCAGTATTTT
. | . | TRBJ1-3 | TRBV13 | CASSLGVLGLSGNTIYF | TGTGCCAGCAGCTTAGGCGTTCTGGGTTTATCGGGAAACACCATATATTTT
few | . | TRBJ1-5 | TRBV9 | CASSVEGGPNQPQHF | TGTGCCAGCAGCGTAGAGGGAGGGCCCAATCAGCCCCAGCATTTT
many | . | TRBJ1-1 | TRBV3-1 | CASSQGTEFFEAFF | TGTGCCAGCAGCCAAGGGACGGAGTTTTTTGAAGCTTTCTTT
. | . | TRBJ2-7 | TRBV4-1 | CASSQDRARVDEQYF | TGCGCCAGCAGCCAAGATAGAGCCAGGGTAGACGAGCAGTACTTC
once | TRBD2 | TRBJ2-3 | TRBV6-1 | CASSRTSDTDTQYF | TGTGCCAGCAGCCGGACTAGCGACACAGATACGCAGTATTTT
. | . | TRBJ1-1 | TRBV7-9 | CASSLSSFRNTEAFF | TGTGCCAGCAGCTTATCTTCGTTTCGGAACACTGAAGCTTTCTTT
. | TRBD1 | TRBJ2-5 | TRBV11-2 | CASSMTGGYETQYF | TGTGCCAGCAGTATGACAGGGGGCTATGAGACCCAGTACTTC
few | TRBD2 | TRBJ2-7 | TRBV27 | CASSASSGGYEQYF | TGTGCCAGCAGTGCGTCTAGCGGGGGTTACGAGCAGTACTTC
many | TRBD1 | TRBJ2-1 | TRBV20-1 | CSAMTSDRVGNEQFF | TGCAGTGCTATGACGTCGGACAGGGTCGGCAATGAGCAGTTCTTC
. | TRBD1 | TRBJ1-1 | TRBV6-2/TRBV6-3 | CASSQRTGGPNTEAFF | TGTGCCAGCAGTCAACGGACAGGGGGACCGAACACTGAAGCTTTCTTT
many | . | TRBJ2-3 | TRBV12-3/TRBV12-4 | CASSSVTDTQYF | TGTGCCAGCAGTTCGGTCACAGATACGCAGTATTTT
. | . | TRBJ1-2 | TRBV20-1 | CRAGGLADYGYTF | TGCAGAGCGGGGGGCCTCGCTGACTATGGCTACACCTTC